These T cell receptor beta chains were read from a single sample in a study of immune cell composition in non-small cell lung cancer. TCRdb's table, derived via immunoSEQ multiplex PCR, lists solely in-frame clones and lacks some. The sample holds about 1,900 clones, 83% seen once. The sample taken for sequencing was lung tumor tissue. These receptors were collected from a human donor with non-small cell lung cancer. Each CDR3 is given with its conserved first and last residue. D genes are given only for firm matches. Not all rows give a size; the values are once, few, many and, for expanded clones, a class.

TGTGCCAGCAGGATTACAGGCGGCAATCAGCCCCAGCATTTT,CASRITGGNQPQHF,.,TRBV27,TRBJ1-5,.
TGTGCCAGTAGTATGTCGACCTACAATGAGCAGTTCTTC,CASSMSTYNEQFF,.,TRBV19,TRBJ2-1,.
TGTGCCAGCAGTGAGACGGTCTCCTCAGGGGACTATGGCTACACCTTC,CASSETVSSGDYGYTF,.,TRBV25-1,TRBJ1-2,.
TGTGCCTGGAGTTCTGGCTCTGGAAACACCATATATTTT,CAWSSGSGNTIYF,.,TRBV30,TRBJ1-3,.
TGTGCCTGGAGTCCGCAACCCGCCCGGGGTCAGCCCCAGCATTTT,CAWSPQPARGQPQHF,.,TRBV30,TRBJ1-5,.
TGTGCCTGGGGAAAGGGAGGGAACAATCAGCCCCAGCATTTT,CAWGKGGNNQPQHF,.,TRBV30,TRBJ1-5,.
TGTGCCAGCTACCCATGGGGGGCGGGCGGAGAGACCCAGTACTTC,CASYPWGAGGETQYF,.,TRBV28,TRBJ2-5,.
TGTGCCAGCAGACTTGACTCGAGCACAGATACGCAGTATTTT,CASRLDSSTDTQYF,.,TRBV9,TRBJ2-3,.
TGCGCCAGCAGCCAAGATATGAGCGGCGGCGTCATTCAGTACTTC,CASSQDMSGGVIQYF,.,TRBV4-1,TRBJ2-4,.
TGCGCCAGCAGCTTGGAAGGGGCGGACAATCAGCCCCAGCATTTT,CASSLEGADNQPQHF,.,TRBV5-1,TRBJ1-5,.
TGTGCCAGCCAGAGGGGGAACTATGGCTACACCTTC,CASQRGNYGYTF,.,TRBV2,TRBJ1-2,.
TGTGCCAGCAGCTTAGTTTTATTGCGGGAGGCTAATGAGCAGTTCTTC,CASSLVLLREANEQFF,TRBD2,TRBV11-2,TRBJ2-1,.
TGTGCCAGCAGCGGGCAGGGAACAGGGTGGAACACCGGGGAGCTGTTTTTT,CASSGQGTGWNTGELFF,.,TRBV11-2,TRBJ2-2,once
TGCGCCAGCAGCGAAACAGGGATGAAGAATTCACCCCTCCACTTT,CASSETGMKNSPLHF,.,TRBV5-1,TRBJ1-6,.
TGCGCCAGCAGCGCGGACAGAAACACTGAAGCTTTCTTT,CASSADRNTEAFF,.,TRBV5-1,TRBJ1-1,large
TGTGCCAGCAGCTCACAGGGGATGGCTCAGGGTGGCTACACCTTC,CASSSQGMAQGGYTF,TRBD1,TRBV7-9,TRBJ1-2,.
TGCGCCAGCAGCTCCGGATCTTGGGGGGCCGATGAGCAGTTCTTC,CASSSGSWGADEQFF,.,TRBV5-1,TRBJ2-1,.
TGTGCCAGCAGCGTAGCTTCCGACAGCTCTGGGGCCAACGTCCTGACTTTC,CASSVASDSSGANVLTF,.,TRBV9,TRBJ2-6,.
TGTGCCAGCAGCCCAAACAGGGGGGTTACAGATACGCAGTATTTT,CASSPNRGVTDTQYF,TRBD1,TRBV11-3,TRBJ2-3,large
TGTGCCAGCAGACCGGGACACGTAAGTGAAGCTTTCTTT,CASRPGHVSEAFF,.,TRBV7-2,TRBJ1-1,.
TGCAGCGTTGTTACAGGGAATGGCTACACCTTC,CSVVTGNGYTF,.,TRBV29-1,TRBJ1-2,.
TGTGCCAGCAGCGGGGGGACTAGCGGGAGTACAGATACGCAGTATTTT,CASSGGTSGSTDTQYF,TRBD2,TRBV9,TRBJ2-3,.
TGTGCCAGCAGCCGTAGCGGGGCGGGTCAAGAGACCCAGTACTTC,CASSRSGAGQETQYF,TRBD2,TRBV5-4,TRBJ2-5,.
TGTGCCAGCAGTTTAGGACGTTACAATGAGCAGTTCTTC,CASSLGRYNEQFF,.,TRBV27,TRBJ2-1,.
TGTGCCAGCAGCTCGACTAGCTGGGTCGGTGAGCAGTTCTTC,CASSSTSWVGEQFF,TRBD2,TRBV11-2,TRBJ2-1,.
TGCGCCAGCAGCTTGGGGGTCTTGACAACCGGCTACACCTTC,CASSLGVLTTGYTF,.,TRBV5-1,TRBJ1-2,.
TGTGCCAGTAGTTTTAGCAATCAGCCCCAGCATTTT,CASSFSNQPQHF,.,TRBV19,TRBJ1-5,.
TGTGCCAGCAGCTTAGCAGGCAGGGTTATCACTGAAGCTTTCTTT,CASSLAGRVITEAFF,.,TRBV11-2,TRBJ1-1,.
TGTGCCAGCAGCTTACGGGACGGCACAGATACGCAGTATTTT,CASSLRDGTDTQYF,.,TRBV7-3,TRBJ2-3,.
TGTGCCAGCAGCCAAGTTTCTGACACTGAAGCTTTCTTT,CASSQVSDTEAFF,.,TRBV14,TRBJ1-1,.
TGTGCCAGCAGCTTATTTGGCGCACCTACCTCCAATGAGCAGTTCTTC,CASSLFGAPTSNEQFF,.,TRBV11-2,TRBJ2-1,.
TGTGCCAGCAGTGAAGGGTCGACCAGGGGGCGGTTCAATCAGCCCCAGCATTTT,CASSEGSTRGRFNQPQHF,TRBD1,TRBV2,TRBJ1-5,once
TGTGCCAGCGATACCAGGGGGCTACGAGAGACCCAGTACTTC,CASDTRGLRETQYF,TRBD1,TRBV6-6,TRBJ2-5,.
TGTGCCACCTTCACAGGGATGGCCTATCAGCCCCAGCATTTT,CATFTGMAYQPQHF,.,TRBV28,TRBJ1-5,.
TGTGCCAGCAGCAACCGGGACCGCGGGACGGGGGCCAACGTCCTGACTTTC,CASSNRDRGTGANVLTF,.,TRBV21-1,TRBJ2-6,.
TGTGCCAGCAGCTTAGCGCGGACGAATTCACCCCTCCACTTT,CASSLARTNSPLHF,.,TRBV7-6,TRBJ1-6,.
TGCGCCTGCCCCGGGGGGGCGAGGCGAGAGACCCAGTACTTC,CACPGGARRETQYF,TRBD2,TRBV10-1,TRBJ2-5,.
TGCGCCAGCAGCCAAGAGGGGAGGGGAGGGACTAGCGGGAGGTCGAATGAGCAGTTCTTC,CASSQEGRGGTSGRSNEQFF,TRBD2,TRBV4-1,TRBJ2-1,.
TGTGCCAGAATGACCGGCGGAGGGGGAAGAGATGAAAAACTGTTTTTT,CARMTGGGGRDEKLFF,.,TRBV5-3,TRBJ1-4,.